Below, 8 T cell receptor beta chains from the same sample are listed, as sequenced in a study of CD8 T cells in ankylosing spondylitis. One entry per CDR3 protein, called by TCRdb with MiXCR from the 5' RACE reads. The sample has around 150,000 distinct CDR3 sequences, around 10% seen once. Specimen: blood, either unsorted or a sorted T cell fraction (not recorded which). The receptors stem from a male donor with ankylosing spondylitis or in good health (not recorded which).

This clonotype came up a few times. The V call is TRBV28, the J call TRBJ2-6; a weak D match, TRBD1 (6 bases). Trimming took off 4 bases at V and 2 bases at J, with 6 bases between the two ends. This CDR3 contains 14 residues. Germline V gives CDR1 MDHEN, CDR2 SYDVKM. CDR3 region: CASSYRAGANVLTF. The DNA for the CDR3 is TGTGCCAGCAGTTACAGGGCTGGGGCCAACGTCCTGACTTTC.

This clonotype was seen a handful of times. The chain uses TRBV12-3 or TRBV12-4 and TRBJ2-2; 8 bases agree with TRBD1. V lost 4 bases to trimming and J lost 8 bases; unmatched junction nucleotides: 6. The CDR3 sequence is 14 residues long. The CDR3 here is CASSYSDRAGELFF. In DNA, the CDR3 is TGTGCCAGCAGTTACTCGGACAGGGCTGGGGAGCTGTTTTTT.

This clonotype came up many times. The rearrangement links TRBV20-1 to TRBJ1-5; possible D gene TRBD1, 5 bases. This CDR3 has 14 residues. The V end was cut by 4 bases, the J end by 4 bases, with 14 bases between. Germline CDR1 and CDR2: DFQATT and SNEGSKA (reference sequence). The CDR3 loop reads CSATRDGQNQPQHF. The CDR3 region has the DNA TGCAGTGCTACGCGGGACGGCCAAAATCAGCCCCAGCATTTT.

This clonotype was found a few times. V usage is TRBV18 and J usage is TRBJ1-1; TRBD1 is a possible D gene (5 bases). In germline, CDR1 is KGHSH, CDR2 LQKENI. This CDR3 comprises 12 residues. V was cut by 3 bases and J by 7 bases, with 9 bases left in between. CDR3 region: CASSPWDGEAFF. CDR3 nucleotides: TGTGCCAGCTCACCCTGGGACGGTGAAGCTTTCTTT.

There are many counts of this clonotype. The chain has TRBV7-6 and TRBJ2-2; no clear D. Trimming cost V 5 bases and J 1 base, with 8 bases left between them. This CDR3 spans 14 amino acids. Germline values: CDR1 SGHVS, CDR2 FNYEAQ. CDR3 DNA: TGTGCCAGCAGCCTCCAAGTGAACACCGGGGAGCTGTTTTTT. Its protein is CASSLQVNTGELFF.

The chain carries TRBV20-1 and TRBJ1-5; D not certain. Looked up from germline, CDR1 is DFQATT and CDR2 is SNEGSKA (reference sequence). Deletions cut 0 bases from V and 4 bases from J, with 7 bases between. The CDR3 loop spans 13 amino acids. The CDR3 is CSAREPRNQPQHF. The CDR3 nucleotides read TGCAGTGCTAGAGAGCCCAGAAATCAGCCCCAGCATTTT.

This clonotype was counted at least ten times. The V and J genes are TRBV6-2 or TRBV6-3 and TRBJ2-5, with a tentative D call TRBD2 (5 bases). Germline CDR1 is MNHEY and CDR2 is SVGEGT. The CDR3 length is 14 residues. Trimming pared 3 bases from V and 5 bases from J, leaving 13 bases between. The CDR3 loop reads CASSYQAAGETQYF. In DNA, the CDR3 is TGTGCCAGCAGTTATCAGGCCGCGGGTGAGACCCAGTACTTC.

This clonotype occurred many times. The J gene is TRBJ2-7, the V gene TRBV4-3; TRBD1 might be the D (6 bases). Germline values: CDR1 LGHNA, CDR2 YSLEER. The V gene lost 0 bases and the J gene lost 6 bases, with 12 bases spanning the gap. CDR3 length: 14 amino acids. CDR3 in DNA: TGCGCCAGCAGCCAAGATGTTCAGGGGAGCGAGCAGTACTTC. Translated: CASSQDVQGSEQYF.